The rows below give T cell receptor beta chains drawn from one sample of a study of PD-1 blockade in classical Hodgkin lymphoma. The repertoire was sequenced with immunoSEQ multiplex PCR; TCRdb's copy has only in-frame clones and lacks some. The sample records 45,000 to 65,000 clones, around 73% being singletons. Source: peripheral blood mononuclear cells (PBMCs), taken before the second cycle of nivolumab. The receptor set was obtained from a human donor with classical Hodgkin lymphoma. CDR3s leave out the opening cysteine and the closing phenylalanine or tryptophan. Clone size appears in some rows only: once, few, many, or a class for an expanded clone.

size,J,V,CDR3
-,TRBJ2-1,TRBV19,ASNGRDGGNEQF
-,TRBJ2-5,TRBV19,ASSRRIRDFQETQY
-,TRBJ2-6,TRBV7-2,ASSADRAGANVLT
-,TRBJ2-1,TRBV19,ASSSQGGEQF
-,TRBJ2-5,TRBV5-1,ASSLGAGMETQY
-,TRBJ2-5,TRBV6-6,ASRLGTGAETETQY
-,TRBJ1-1,TRBV19,ASSMGLSKTEAF
-,TRBJ2-3,TRBV30,AWSVGGGTDTQY
-,TRBJ1-2,TRBV11-2,ASSLDPAGGANGYT
-,TRBJ2-7,TRBV6-4,ATLRGGYRDSNDGPCEQY
-,TRBJ2-7,TRBV7-2,ASSPGGISYEQY
few,TRBJ2-7,TRBV30,AWSVPGTGSYEQY
-,TRBJ2-5,TRBV28,ASGRETQY
-,TRBJ1-1,TRBV6-6,ASSGGNTEAF
-,TRBJ2-5,TRBV5-1,ASSSTGPSYQETQY
once,TRBJ2-3,TRBV4-1,ASSQGLAGGPDTQY
once,TRBJ1-4,TRBV7-9,ASSLARVTNEKLF
-,TRBJ2-5,TRBV7-7,ASSLGTISQETQY
-,TRBJ1-2,TRBV30,AWSVLQGARYGYT
-,TRBJ2-7,TRBV7-9,ASSLDGSYEQY
-,TRBJ2-5,TRBV7-8,ASSLGGLQETQY
once,TRBJ2-2,TRBV7-8,ASSWGGLAATVGELF
once,TRBJ1-6,TRBV2,ASSAWEGSPLH
-,TRBJ2-3,TRBV5-1,ASSFRGGSTDTQY
few,TRBJ2-7,TRBV30,AWSKLDRGRTAYEQY
-,TRBJ2-7,TRBV18,ASSPIWADVPEQY
-,TRBJ1-1,TRBV5-1,ASSLKKTGGTNTEAF
-,TRBJ2-5,TRBV7-8,ASSLMGDIGTQY
-,TRBJ2-1,TRBV29-1,SVDNHYNEQF